Below, 13 T cell receptor beta chains from the same sample are listed, as sequenced in a study of T-cell reconstitution after alpha-beta-depleted transplantation in children. Points from the study as a whole: The authors attributed T-cell counts and diversity one year after transplant mostly to newly produced T cells.

The antigens of these receptors remain unknown. TCRbeta library construction was performed incorporating unique molecular identifiers. MiXCR, applied by TCRdb to the PCR reads, yields one record per CDR3 protein. The sample gives around 270,000 distinct CDR3 sequences, less than 9.5% of which show up once; 9.1% is in the top ten. Sequenced material: peripheral blood, taken 360 days after TCRalphabeta/CD19-depleted stem cell transplant. These receptors were taken from a female patient between 2 and 10 years old who had a stem cell transplant for Fanconi anemia, so the T cells may come from the graft donor.

The table lists this clonotype with a few counts. CDR3: CASSSLQGFGEAFF. The CDR3 DNA reads TGTGCCAGCAGTTCCTTACAGGGGTTTGGTGAAGCTTTCTTT. J is TRBJ1-1 and V is TRBV6-5, with 7 bases matching TRBD1. This CDR3 spans 14 amino acids. The junction had 9 bases not matched to a gene; V was cut back by 4 bases and J by 7 bases. The germline CDR1 and CDR2 sequences are MNHEY and SVGAGI.

This clonotype has at least ten counts. The chain is built from TRBV2 and TRBJ2-3; 10 bases match TRBD2. The V and J ends lost 5 bases and 1 base, in that order; junction bases with no gene match: 3. In germline, CDR1 is SNHLY, CDR2 FYNNEI. There are 15 residues in the CDR3. This chain's CDR3 is CASSTSGVGTDTQYF. The DNA for the CDR3 is TGTGCCAGCAGTACTAGCGGGGTGGGCACAGATACGCAGTATTTT.

The rearrangement uses TRBV7-9 and TRBJ2-7; D is ambiguous. The CDR3 consists of 15 residues. Germline V gives CDR1 SEHNR, CDR2 FQNEAQ (reference sequence). V was shortened by 6 bases and J by 1 base, with 16 bases between the two germline ends. Here the CDR3 reads CASRDYRRRSYEQYF. The CDR3 bases are TGTGCCAGCAGGGATTATCGTCGCAGGTCCTACGAGCAGTACTTC.

This clonotype was found many times. This rearrangement joins TRBV6-5 to TRBJ1-6; perhaps TRBD1 as D (5 bases). The CDR3 totals 14 residues. Per germline, CDR1 MNHEY and CDR2 SVGAGI. Deletions cut 2 bases from V and 6 bases from J, with 8 bases between. The CDR3 loop reads CASSYGTANSPLHF. The CDR3, as DNA: TGTGCCAGCAGTTACGGGACGGCTAATTCACCCCTCCACTTT.

The sample holds many counts of this clonotype. This chain uses TRBV5-6 with TRBJ2-7, with a weak D call TRBD2 (6 bases). Trimming cost V 0 bases and J 1 base, with 8 bases left between them. Germline V gene lookup returns CDR1 SGHDT and CDR2 YYEEEE. The CDR3 sequence is 14 residues long. The CDR3 reads CASSLGAGSYEQYV. As DNA, the CDR3 is TGTGCCAGCAGCTTGGGAGCGGGTTCCTACGAGCAGTACGTC.

The chain combines TRBV27 with TRBJ1-1; 7 nucleotides align to TRBD1. Germline V gene lookup returns CDR1 MNHEY and CDR2 SMNVEV (reference sequence). CDR3 length: 14 residues. The ends lost 3 bases at V and 4 bases at J; junction bases unmatched: 5. CDR3: CASSFGPGGTEAFF. The CDR3 nucleotides read TGTGCCAGCAGTTTCGGCCCAGGGGGCACTGAAGCTTTCTTT.

A few counts support this clonotype. The V gene is TRBV6-2 or TRBV6-3, the J gene TRBJ1-1; no definite D call. CDR1 is MNHEY, CDR2 SVGEGT, per germline. Trimming cost V 6 bases and J 1 base, with 9 bases left between them. The CDR3 covers 13 residues. CDR3 region: CASRIEGNTEAFF. The CDR3 DNA is TGTGCCAGCAGAATAGAGGGGAACACTGAAGCTTTCTTT.

The table lists this clonotype with many counts. This sequence joins TRBV21-1 and TRBJ2-2; the table gives TRBD2 as D, unverified against the DNA. TRBV21-1 is a listed pseudogene. The CDR3 runs 14 residues. The CDR3 protein is CASSTGLNTGELFF. DNA of the CDR3: TGTGCCAGCAGCACGGGACTAAACACCGGGGAGCTGTTTTTT.

This clonotype was observed at least ten times. V gene TRBV9 combines with J gene TRBJ1-6; 7 bases line up with TRBD1. The V and J ends lost 0 bases and 7 bases, in that order; junction bases with no gene match: 7. CDR3 length: 16 amino acids. Germline V gene sequence: CDR1 SGDLS, CDR2 YYNGEE. CDR3 nucleotides: TGTGCCAGCAGCGTAGGCGGCAGGGGGTGGAATTCACCCCTCCACTTT. It is translated as CASSVGGRGWNSPLHF.

This clonotype was detected ten times or more. The chain uses TRBV28 and TRBJ2-3, with TRBD2 matching over 12 bases. The CDR3 is 17 amino acids. With 3 bases clipped from V and 2 bases from J, the junction kept 6 bases outside the gene matches. Germline V lookup: CDR1 MDHEN, CDR2 SYDVKM. The CDR3 protein is CASSFRLAGEITDTQYF. The CDR3, as DNA: TGTGCCAGCAGTTTTAGACTAGCGGGAGAAATCACAGATACGCAGTATTTT. Combining the CDR3 with reference TRBV28 and TRBJ2-3 gives the whole variable domain DVKVTQSSRYLVKRTGEKVFLECVQDMDHENMFWYRQDPGLGLRLIYFSYDVKMKEKGDIPEGYSVSREKKERFSLILESASTNQTSMYLCASSFRLAGEITDTQYFGPGTRLTVL.

A few counts support this clonotype. The chain couples TRBV4-2 to TRBJ1-1; perhaps TRBD1 as D (5 bases). CDR1 and CDR2 (germline): LGHNA, YNFKEQ. This CDR3 is 14 amino acids long. Trimming took 1 base from V and 7 from J, leaving 13 bases between them. CDR3 coding DNA: TGTGCCAGCAGCCAAGTAGCCGGGAGGGGTGAAGCTTTCTTT. Translated, it gives CASSQVAGRGEAFF.

This clonotype has a count of ten or more. V gene TRBV7-3 combines with J gene TRBJ2-3; maybe TRBD1 (5 bases). The CDR3 has 15 amino acids. Germline V lookup: CDR1 SGHTA, CDR2 FQGTGA. Trimming took off 1 base at V and 4 bases at J, with 12 bases between the two ends. The CDR3 protein is CASSLKGRAADTQYF. The CDR3 DNA reads as TGTGCCAGCAGCTTAAAGGGCAGGGCCGCAGATACGCAGTATTTT.

This clonotype was recorded many times. The chain joins TRBV4-2 to TRBJ2-2; TRBD2 agrees at 12 bases. Trimming removed 4 bases from V and 3 bases from J; junction bases left unmatched: 9. This CDR3 is 18 amino acids long. Per germline, CDR1 LGHNA and CDR2 YNFKEQ. CDR3 coding DNA: TGTGCCAGCAGCCGCAAAAGGGCTAGCGGGAGGGACACCGGGGAGCTGTTTTTT. The encoded protein is CASSRKRASGRDTGELFF.